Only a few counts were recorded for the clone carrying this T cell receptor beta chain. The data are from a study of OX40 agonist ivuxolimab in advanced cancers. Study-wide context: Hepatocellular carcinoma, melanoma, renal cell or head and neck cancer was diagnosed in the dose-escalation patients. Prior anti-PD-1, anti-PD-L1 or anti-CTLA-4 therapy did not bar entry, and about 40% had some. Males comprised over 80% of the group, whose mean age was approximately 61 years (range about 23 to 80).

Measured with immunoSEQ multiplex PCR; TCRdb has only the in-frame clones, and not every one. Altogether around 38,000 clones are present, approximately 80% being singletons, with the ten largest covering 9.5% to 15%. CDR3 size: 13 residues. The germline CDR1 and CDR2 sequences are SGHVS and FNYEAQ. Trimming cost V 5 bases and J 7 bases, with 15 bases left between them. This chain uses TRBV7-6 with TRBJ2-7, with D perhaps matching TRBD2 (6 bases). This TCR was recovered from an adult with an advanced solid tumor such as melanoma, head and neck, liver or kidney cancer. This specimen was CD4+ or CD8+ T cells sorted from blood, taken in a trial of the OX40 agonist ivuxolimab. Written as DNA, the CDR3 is TGTGCCAGCAGCATGGGGCCACGGGGGGAGCAGTACTTC. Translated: CASSMGPRGEQYF.